The entry that follows covers one TCR beta chain sequence. The read falls 3 residues short of the CDR3 end, and the missing part is taken from the germline J gene. This sample was taken from a study of T cells in women clearing cervical HPV infection. Repertoires were generated with immunoSEQ multiplex PCR, while TCRdb's copy carries only in-frame clones and drops some. Its listing shows tens of thousands of clones. The CDR3 is 16 residues long. Trimming pared 1 base from V and 0 bases from J, leaving 11 bases between. Germline-derived CDR1 and CDR2 are LNHDA and SQIVND (reference sequence). This chain connects TRBV19 to TRBJ2-3, with TRBD1 as a possible D gene (6 bases). The sequence came from a woman aged 18 to 69 with a cervical HPV16 infection that either progressed to CIN3+ or cleared (not recorded which). The specimen was blood buffy coat. CDR3 region: CASSIVARGSTDTQYF. Incomplete CDR3 DNA: TGTGCCAGTAGTATAGTCGCCAGGGGAAGCACAGATACG.